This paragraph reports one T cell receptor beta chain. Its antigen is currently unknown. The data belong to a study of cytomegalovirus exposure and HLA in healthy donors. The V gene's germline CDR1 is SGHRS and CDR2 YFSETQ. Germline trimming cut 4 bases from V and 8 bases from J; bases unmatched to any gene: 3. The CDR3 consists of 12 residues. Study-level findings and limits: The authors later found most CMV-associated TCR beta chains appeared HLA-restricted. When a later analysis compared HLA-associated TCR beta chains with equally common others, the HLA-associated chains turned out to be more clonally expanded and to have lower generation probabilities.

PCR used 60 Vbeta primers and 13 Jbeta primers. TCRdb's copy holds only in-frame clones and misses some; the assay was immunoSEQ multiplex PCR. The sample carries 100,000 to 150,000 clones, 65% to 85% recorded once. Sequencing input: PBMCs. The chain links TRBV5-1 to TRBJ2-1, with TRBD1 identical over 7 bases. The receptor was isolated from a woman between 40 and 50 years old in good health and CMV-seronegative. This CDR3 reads CASSDRAYEQFF. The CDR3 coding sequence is TGCGCCAGCAGCGACAGGGCTTATGAGCAGTTCTTC.